A selection of T cell receptor beta chains follows, all from one sample in a study of blood T cells in healthy people across ages. One entry per CDR3 protein results from TCRdb running MiXCR on the 5' RACE reads. The sample has around 1.5 million distinct CDR3 sequences, roughly 40% seen once. Input material: blood. The receptors shown here come from a woman aged 18-30 years in good health. CDR3s include the opening cysteine and the closing phenylalanine or tryptophan. The order of the fields is J gene, clone size, D gene, V gene, CDR3 DNA, CDR3 protein. The D gene is left open where the match is weak. Clone sizes are given selectively: once, few, many, or a class where the clone is expanded.

TRBJ2-3 | . | . | TRBV12-3/TRBV12-4 | TGTGCCAGCAGCTTAGAAGTGACGCAGTATTTT | CASSLEVTQYF
TRBJ1-5 | . | . | TRBV4-2 | TGTGCCAGCAGCCAAGATGGTCCAGGAACAAATCAGCCCCAGCATTTT | CASSQDGPGTNQPQHF
TRBJ1-1 | few | . | TRBV10-3 | TGTGCCATCAGTGAGTTCGGGACGAACACTGAAGCTTTCTTT | CAISEFGTNTEAFF
TRBJ2-1 | . | . | TRBV6-6 | TGTGCCAGCAGTTACTCGTCGCTTTTAAGCTCCTACAATGAGCAGTTCTTC | CASSYSSLLSSYNEQFF
TRBJ1-1 | few | TRBD1 | TRBV29-1 | TGCAGCGCAGGGGGGGTACTATTGAACACTGAAGCTTTCTTT | CSAGGVLLNTEAFF
TRBJ2-4 | few | TRBD2 | TRBV3-1 | TGTGCCAGCAGCCAAGATCGGCGGGGGACAAACATTCAGTACTTC | CASSQDRRGTNIQYF
TRBJ2-3 | few | TRBD2 | TRBV20-1 | TGCAGTGCTACACTAGCGGGACTCGGAGATACGCAGTATTTT | CSATLAGLGDTQYF
TRBJ2-1 | . | TRBD2 | TRBV20-1 | TGCAGTGCTAGAGCTCTCCCGGGTAGCGGGACCTCCTCGGGGCAGTTCTTC | CSARALPGSGTSSGQFF
TRBJ2-3 | few | TRBD2 | TRBV29-1 | TGCAGCGTTGAAGGGGGGACTAGCGGCTTCAGCACAGATACGCAGTATTTT | CSVEGGTSGFSTDTQYF
TRBJ2-2 | few | . | TRBV20-1 | TGCAGTGCTAGAGGACATTCGAACACCGGGGAGCTGTTTTTT | CSARGHSNTGELFF
TRBJ2-1 | . | . | TRBV5-1 | TGCGCCAGCAGCCGCAAAGACAGCATACTACACTCCTACAATGAGCAGTTCTTC | CASSRKDSILHSYNEQFF
TRBJ2-1 | . | . | TRBV10-3 | TGTGCCATCAGGAATCTAGGGGGAGTGATTGACGATGAGCAGTTCTTC | CAIRNLGGVIDDEQFF
TRBJ2-1 | . | . | TRBV12-3/TRBV12-4 | TGTGCCAGCAGTTCAGGACTGTTAAACAATGAGCAGTTCTTC | CASSSGLLNNEQFF
TRBJ1-2 | . | TRBD1 | TRBV9 | TGTGCCAGCAGCCCTCAATCGCTGAGGGACAGGGAAGCGTATGGCTACACCTTC | CASSPQSLRDREAYGYTF
TRBJ2-7 | . | . | TRBV28 | TGTGCCAGCAGGCCTACCCCTTCGACGGGAACCTACGAGCAGTACTTC | CASRPTPSTGTYEQYF
TRBJ2-3 | . | TRBD2 | TRBV6-5 | TGTGCCAGCAGTTACTCGTCCAGCGGGGGCCCCCCCGATACGCAGTATTTT | CASSYSSSGGPPDTQYF
TRBJ1-4 | few | . | TRBV13 | TGTGCCAGCAGCCTCCTGGAGGGCGCAACTAATGAAAAACTGTTTTTT | CASSLLEGATNEKLFF
TRBJ2-5 | few | TRBD1 | TRBV11-2 | TGTGCCAGCAGCCCGGACAGGGGGAGTTTGGAGACCCAGTACTTC | CASSPDRGSLETQYF
TRBJ1-1 | . | TRBD1 | TRBV27 | TGTGCCAGCAGTGCCAGGACAGGGCCGACTGAAGCTTTCTTT | CASSARTGPTEAFF
TRBJ2-7 | . | TRBD1 | TRBV2 | TGTGCCAGCATTAATCAGGGGGCGGGGTACGAGCAGTACTTC | CASINQGAGYEQYF
TRBJ1-5 | . | . | TRBV20-1 | TGCAGTGCTCCTCGATACGACAAGCCGGGTCAGCCCCAGCATTTT | CSAPRYDKPGQPQHF
TRBJ1-6 | . | TRBD1 | TRBV5-1 | TGCGCCAGCAGCTTGACCCTACAGGGGGCGGGTAATTCACCCCTCCACTTT | CASSLTLQGAGNSPLHF
TRBJ1-5 | few | TRBD1 | TRBV6-1 | TGTGCCAGCAGGGGGACAGGTTTATCGCCCCAGCATTTT | CASRGTGLSPQHF
TRBJ2-3 | . | . | TRBV21-1 | TGTGCCAACCCGGAGTTAAAGGACAGGGAGACCACAGATACGCAGTATTTT | CANPELKDRETTDTQYF
TRBJ2-1 | . | TRBD2 | TRBV25-1 | TGTGCCAGCAGTGCCCCCGGGACTAGCGGTCTTGGTGAGCAGTTCTTC | CASSAPGTSGLGEQFF
TRBJ2-1 | . | TRBD2 | TRBV9 | TGTGCCAGCAGCGTAGGCCAGCGGGGGATGAATGAGCAGTTCTTC | CASSVGQRGMNEQFF
TRBJ1-2 | few | . | TRBV29-1 | TGCAGCGTTGAGGGTGGCGGCTACACCTTC | CSVEGGGYTF
TRBJ2-5 | . | . | TRBV12-3/TRBV12-4 | TGTGCCAGCAGTTCATTATCCGTGCCTTGGACAGAAAGGCAAGAGACCCAGTACTTC | CASSSLSVPWTERQETQYF
TRBJ2-3 | . | TRBD2 | TRBV5-4 | TGTGCCAGCACCTCCCGGGGGGGTGGGAGCGGCACAGATACGCAGTATTTT | CASTSRGGGSGTDTQYF
TRBJ2-2 | once | TRBD2 | TRBV28 | TGTGCCAGCAGTTCACAAAGCGGGAGTCTTAACACCGGGGAGCTGTTTTTT | CASSSQSGSLNTGELFF
TRBJ1-2 | . | . | TRBV5-1 | TGCGCCAGCAGCTGGGACATGCTCTTACCGGGTGGCTACACCTTC | CASSWDMLLPGGYTF
TRBJ2-1 | . | . | TRBV12-3/TRBV12-4 | TGTGCCAGCAGTTTTAGGGGGGAGGGCGGTGAGCAGTTCTTC | CASSFRGEGGEQFF
TRBJ2-7 | . | TRBD2 | TRBV27 | TGTGCCAGCAGTTCCCGGGCTTTTGGTGCGGGGGGTTCTCTCGAGCAGTACTTC | CASSSRAFGAGGSLEQYF
TRBJ2-3 | . | . | TRBV20-1 | TGCAGTGCGTCGACGCCTAGCACCCTGGAGACAGATACGCAGTATTTT | CSASTPSTLETDTQYF
TRBJ2-1 | few | . | TRBV7-9 | TGTGCCAGCAGCTTTGCACGCGATGAGCAGTTCTTC | CASSFARDEQFF
TRBJ1-2 | few | . | TRBV6-5 | TGTGCCAGCAGTTACGGAGAGGGCGGCTACACCTTC | CASSYGEGGYTF
TRBJ2-5 | . | . | TRBV4-1 | TGCGCCAGCAGCCAACCCAGAGGCGGGACAATCGGCGTGGCCCAGTACTTC | CASSQPRGGTIGVAQYF
TRBJ2-7 | few | . | TRBV7-8 | TGTGCCAGCAGCGCCGGAGAGCCCTACGAGCAGTACTTC | CASSAGEPYEQYF
TRBJ2-6 | . | . | TRBV5-5 | TGTGCCAGCAGCTTTCTAAGCTCTGGGGCCAACGTCCTGACTTTC | CASSFLSSGANVLTF
TRBJ2-3 | few | . | TRBV4-1 | TGCGCCAGCAGCCAAGACCCGACTACGCAGTATTTT | CASSQDPTTQYF
TRBJ2-1 | . | TRBD2 | TRBV19 | TGTGCCAGTAAGGCTAGCGGACGAATTTACAATGAGCAGTTCTTC | CASKASGRIYNEQFF
TRBJ2-1 | . | . | TRBV7-2 | TGTGCCAGCAACCAAGGGGGTGGGGACCGTAATGAGCAGTTCTTC | CASNQGGGDRNEQFF
TRBJ2-1 | . | . | TRBV3-1 | TGTGCCAGCAGCCAAGTTGCCGTGGAGCAGTTCTTC | CASSQVAVEQFF
TRBJ1-6 | few | . | TRBV7-2 | TGTGCCAGCAGCCCCGACCCACCCAGGGGTAATTCACCCCTCCACTTT | CASSPDPPRGNSPLHF
TRBJ1-4 | . | TRBD1 | TRBV2 | TGTGCCACACGACAGGGGGGGTATGAAAAACTGTTTTTT | CATRQGGYEKLFF
TRBJ2-5 | few | . | TRBV20-1 | TGCAGTGCTGTGGTTAACGCCCAAGAGACCCAGTACTTC | CSAVVNAQETQYF
TRBJ1-4 | few | TRBD1 | TRBV28 | TGTGCCAGCAGTTTTGAGACAGGGGGACGAAGAAAACTGTTTTTT | CASSFETGGRRKLFF
TRBJ2-1 | . | . | TRBV12-3/TRBV12-4 | TGTGCCAGCAGAAAGGAGGTGCCGAGGAATGAGCAGTTCTTC | CASRKEVPRNEQFF